This entry is about one TCR beta chain. Antigen: not known. This sample stems from a study of T cell responses to AZD1222 COVID-19 vaccine. Sequencing used immunoSEQ multiplex PCR; TCRdb keeps in-frame clones, though not all of them. The table has under 150,000 clones, roughly 89% seen once. Pooled together were second doses at about 4 or about 12 weeks. Study-level findings and limits: Nearly half of the spike-specific TCRs reportedly recognize variant regions that carry no mutations. Donors were largely white British and mainly female; clonal diversity was possibly underestimated. CD4 TCRs covered the whole spike, strongest at regions 160-218 and 743-854.

Germline CDR1 ENHRY, CDR2 SYGVKD. CDR3 length: 15 residues. The V and J ends lost 4 bases and 3 bases, in that order; junction bases with no gene match: 8. This specimen consisted of peripheral blood, obtained 28 days after the second AZD1222 dose. This TCR was sampled from an adult who received the AZD1222 COVID-19 vaccine. This chain joins TRBV10-3 and TRBJ2-7; 8 bases are a match to TRBD2. CDR3 nucleotides: TGTGCCATCAGTGTCCCGGGACTAGAACGCTACGAGCAGTACTTC. Its protein is CAISVPGLERYEQYF.